This TCR beta chain derives from a study of cytomegalovirus exposure and HLA in healthy donors. It was with 60 Vbeta and 13 Jbeta primers that the PCR ran. Assay used: immunoSEQ multiplex PCR; TCRdb lists only in-frame clones, some missing. The sample consists of about 98,000 clones, approximately 77% of them appearing once. Every donor was a healthy person donating bone marrow. CDR1 and CDR2 from the germline V gene are MNHEY and SVGAGI. Between the trimmed V and J ends, which lost 2 bases and 4 bases, there was a span of 5 bases. The CDR3 runs 12 residues. In regard to this clone: The antigen remains undetermined. Other DNA sequences in this specimen translate into the identical CDR3.

The study's findings and limits: Some segments of the V type, notably TRBV6-2 and TRBV6-3, were excluded as indistinguishable. A list of 150 to 200 TCR beta chains associated with cytomegalovirus was given. Researchers reported that three CMV-associated chains were confirmed in vitro as CMV antigen-specific.

Sequencing was done on a sample of PBMCs. The rearrangement links TRBV6-5 to TRBJ1-1; D remains ambiguous. This receptor was obtained from a male donor in good health and CMV-seropositive. The CDR3 DNA follows: TGTGCCAGCAGTTACGGAGGCACTGAAGCTTTCTTT. It codes for CASSYGGTEAFF.